A single sample is the source of the 3 T cell receptor beta chains below, sequenced in a study of blood T cell repertoires in COVID-19. The data were produced by immunoSEQ multiplex PCR, yet TCRdb's version contains in-frame clones alone and is incomplete. This sample has some 96,000 clones; 70% to 90% occur once, and the top ten carry over 10%. The sequenced material came from peripheral blood. The origin of the receptors is a human donor in a cohort sampled during active COVID-19.

The CDR3 protein is CSASGGRREKLFF. In DNA, the CDR3 is TGCAGTGCTAGTGGGGGGCGTCGTGAAAAACTGTTTTTT. J is TRBJ1-4 and V is TRBV20-1; tentatively, D is TRBD1 (6 bases). V dropped 3 bases and J dropped 7 bases, with 12 bases sitting between them. The CDR3 totals 13 residues. Per the germline V gene, CDR1 is DFQATT and CDR2 is SNEGSKA (reference sequence).

The rearrangement joins TRBV6-5 to TRBJ2-7; 7 bases agree with TRBD1. The CDR3 length is 13 residues. Looked up from germline, CDR1 is MNHEY and CDR2 is SVGAGI. The junction had 5 bases not matched to a gene; V was cut back by 6 bases and J by 3 bases. CDR3 sequence reads: CASRGDRLYEQYF. The CDR3 DNA sequence: TGTGCCAGCAGAGGGGACAGACTCTACGAGCAGTACTTC.

The CDR3 spells CASSPRAQNTGELFF. CDR3 sequence (DNA): TGTGCCAGCAGCCCCAGGGCCCAGAACACCGGGGAGCTGTTTTTT. The chain carries TRBV7-8 and TRBJ2-2; maybe TRBD1 (5 bases). Germline loops: CDR1 SGHVS, CDR2 FQNEAQ. Trimming removed 5 bases at V and 1 base at J, with 11 bases between. This CDR3 is 15 amino acids long.